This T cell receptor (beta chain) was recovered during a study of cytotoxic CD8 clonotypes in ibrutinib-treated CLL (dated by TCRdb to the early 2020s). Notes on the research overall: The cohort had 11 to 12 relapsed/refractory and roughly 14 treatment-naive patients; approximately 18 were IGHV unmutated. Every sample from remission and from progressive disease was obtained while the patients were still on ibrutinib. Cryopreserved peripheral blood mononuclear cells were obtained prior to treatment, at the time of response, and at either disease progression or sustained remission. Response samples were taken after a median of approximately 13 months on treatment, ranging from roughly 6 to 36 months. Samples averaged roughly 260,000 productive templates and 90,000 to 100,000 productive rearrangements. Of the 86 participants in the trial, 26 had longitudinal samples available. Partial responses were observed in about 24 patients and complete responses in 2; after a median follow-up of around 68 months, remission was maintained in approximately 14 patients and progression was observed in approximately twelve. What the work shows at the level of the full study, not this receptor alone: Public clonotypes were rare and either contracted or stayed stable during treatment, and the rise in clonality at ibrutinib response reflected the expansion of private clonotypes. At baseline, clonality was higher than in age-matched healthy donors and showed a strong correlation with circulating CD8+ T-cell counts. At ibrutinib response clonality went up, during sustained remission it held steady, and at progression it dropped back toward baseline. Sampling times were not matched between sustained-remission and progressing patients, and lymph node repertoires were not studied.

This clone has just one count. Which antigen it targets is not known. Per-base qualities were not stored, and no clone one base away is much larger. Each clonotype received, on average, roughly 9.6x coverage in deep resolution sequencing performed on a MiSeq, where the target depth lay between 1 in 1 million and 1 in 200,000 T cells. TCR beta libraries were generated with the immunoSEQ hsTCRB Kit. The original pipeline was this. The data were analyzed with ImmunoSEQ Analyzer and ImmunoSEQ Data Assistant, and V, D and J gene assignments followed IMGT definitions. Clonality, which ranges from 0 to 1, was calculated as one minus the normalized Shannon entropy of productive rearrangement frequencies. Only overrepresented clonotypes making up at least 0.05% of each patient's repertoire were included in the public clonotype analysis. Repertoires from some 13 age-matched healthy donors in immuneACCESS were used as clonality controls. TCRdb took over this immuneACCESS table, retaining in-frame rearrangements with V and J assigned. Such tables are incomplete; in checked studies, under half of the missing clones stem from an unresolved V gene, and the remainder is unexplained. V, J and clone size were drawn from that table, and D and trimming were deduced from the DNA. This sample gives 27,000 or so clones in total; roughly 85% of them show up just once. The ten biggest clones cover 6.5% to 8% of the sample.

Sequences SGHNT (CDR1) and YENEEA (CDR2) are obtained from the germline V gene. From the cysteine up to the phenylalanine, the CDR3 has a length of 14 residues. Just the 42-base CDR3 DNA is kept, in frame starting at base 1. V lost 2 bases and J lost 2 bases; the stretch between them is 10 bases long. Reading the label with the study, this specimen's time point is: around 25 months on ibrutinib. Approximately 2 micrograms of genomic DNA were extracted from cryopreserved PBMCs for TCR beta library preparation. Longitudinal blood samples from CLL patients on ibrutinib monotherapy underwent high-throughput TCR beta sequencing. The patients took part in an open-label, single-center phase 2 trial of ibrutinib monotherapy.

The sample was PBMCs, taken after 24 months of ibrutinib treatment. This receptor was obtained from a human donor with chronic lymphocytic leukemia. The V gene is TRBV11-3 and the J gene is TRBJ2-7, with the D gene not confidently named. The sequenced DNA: TGTGCCAGCAGCTTACGGATGGAAGCCTACGAGCAGTACTTC. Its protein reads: CASSLRMEAYEQYF.